This entry is about one T cell receptor (beta chain). The germline gives CDR1 MGHDK, CDR2 SYGVNS. V was shortened by 3 bases and J by 8 bases, with 8 bases between the two germline ends. This CDR3 is 13 amino acids long. The repertoire was sequenced with immunoSEQ multiplex PCR; TCRdb's copy has only in-frame clones and lacks some. The sample shows about 190,000 clones, roughly 80% of them seen only once. This sample is drawn from a study of blood T cell repertoires in COVID-19. Overall study: PBMCs, B-cell-depleted T cells, or T cells provided the cDNA or gDNA that made up the material.

This receptor was taken from a woman aged 45-59 years with acute or convalescent COVID-19. V usage is TRBV25-1 and J usage is TRBJ1-6; a weak D match, TRBD1 (6 bases). The sample taken for sequencing was peripheral blood. In DNA, the CDR3 is TGTGCCAGCAGTGACCGACAGGATTCACCCCTCCACTTT. Translating it yields CASSDRQDSPLHF.